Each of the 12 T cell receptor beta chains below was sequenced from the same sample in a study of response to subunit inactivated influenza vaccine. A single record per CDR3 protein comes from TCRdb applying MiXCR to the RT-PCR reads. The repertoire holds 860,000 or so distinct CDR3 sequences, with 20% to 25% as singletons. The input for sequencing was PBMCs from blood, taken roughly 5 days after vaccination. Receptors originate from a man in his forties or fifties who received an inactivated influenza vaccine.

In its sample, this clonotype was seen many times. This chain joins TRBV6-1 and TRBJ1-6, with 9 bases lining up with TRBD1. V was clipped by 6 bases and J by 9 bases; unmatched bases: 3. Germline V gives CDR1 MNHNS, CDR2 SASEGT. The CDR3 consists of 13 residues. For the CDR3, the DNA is TGTGCCAGCAGCTGGGGACAGGGTTCACCCCTCCACTTT. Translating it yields CASSWGQGSPLHF.

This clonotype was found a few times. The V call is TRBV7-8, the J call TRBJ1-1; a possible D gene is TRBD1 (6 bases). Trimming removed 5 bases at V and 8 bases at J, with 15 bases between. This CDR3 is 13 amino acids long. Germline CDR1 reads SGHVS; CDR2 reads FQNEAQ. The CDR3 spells CASSILQTGEAFF. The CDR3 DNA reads TGTGCCAGCAGCATACTACAGACAGGAGAAGCTTTCTTT.

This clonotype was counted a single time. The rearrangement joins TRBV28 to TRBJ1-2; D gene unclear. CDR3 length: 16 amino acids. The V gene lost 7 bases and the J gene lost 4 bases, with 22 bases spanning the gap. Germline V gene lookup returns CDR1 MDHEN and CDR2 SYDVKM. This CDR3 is CASTSGTPSARYGYTF. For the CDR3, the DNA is TGTGCCAGCACCTCTGGTACTCCAAGTGCCCGCTATGGCTACACCTTC.

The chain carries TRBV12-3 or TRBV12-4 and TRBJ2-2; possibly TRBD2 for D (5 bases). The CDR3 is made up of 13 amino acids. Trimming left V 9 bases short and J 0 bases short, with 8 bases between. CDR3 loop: CASLEANTGELFF. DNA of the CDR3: TGTGCCAGTCTGGAGGCGAACACCGGGGAGCTGTTTTTT.

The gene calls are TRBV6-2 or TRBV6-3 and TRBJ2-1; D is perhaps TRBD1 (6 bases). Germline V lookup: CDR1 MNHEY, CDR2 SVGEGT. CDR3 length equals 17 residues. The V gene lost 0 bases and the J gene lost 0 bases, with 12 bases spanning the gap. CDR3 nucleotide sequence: TGTGCCAGCAGTTACTCTCCCTGGGACACCTCCTACAATGAGCAGTTCTTC. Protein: CASSYSPWDTSYNEQFF.

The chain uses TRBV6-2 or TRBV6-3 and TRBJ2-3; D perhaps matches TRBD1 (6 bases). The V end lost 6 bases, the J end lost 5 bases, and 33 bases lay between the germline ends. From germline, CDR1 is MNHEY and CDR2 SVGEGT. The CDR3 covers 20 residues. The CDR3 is CASSAALQGRKRPSKDTQYF. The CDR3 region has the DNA TGTGCCAGCAGCGCGGCCTTACAGGGTAGGAAAAGACCCTCTAAAGATACGCAGTATTTT.

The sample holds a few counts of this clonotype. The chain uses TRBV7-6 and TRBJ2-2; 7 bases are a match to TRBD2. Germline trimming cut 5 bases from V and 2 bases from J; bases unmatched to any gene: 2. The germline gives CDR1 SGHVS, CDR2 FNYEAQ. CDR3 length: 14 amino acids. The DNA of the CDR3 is TGTGCCAGCAGCGGGAGGGGAAACACCGGGGAGCTGTTTTTT. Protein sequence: CASSGRGNTGELFF. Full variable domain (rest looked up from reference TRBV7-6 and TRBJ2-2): GAGVSQSPRYKVTKRGQDVALRCDPISGHVSLYWYRQALGQGPEFLTYFNYEAQQDKSGLPNDRFSAERPEGSISTLTIQRTEQRDSAMYRCASSGRGNTGELFFGEGSRLTVL.

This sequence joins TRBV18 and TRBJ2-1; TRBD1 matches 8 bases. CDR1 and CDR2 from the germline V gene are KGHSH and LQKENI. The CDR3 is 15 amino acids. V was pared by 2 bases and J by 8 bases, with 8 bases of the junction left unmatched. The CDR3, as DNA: TGTGCCAGCTCACCAGGACAGGGTATTGTTCATGAGCAGTTCTTC. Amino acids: CASSPGQGIVHEQFF.

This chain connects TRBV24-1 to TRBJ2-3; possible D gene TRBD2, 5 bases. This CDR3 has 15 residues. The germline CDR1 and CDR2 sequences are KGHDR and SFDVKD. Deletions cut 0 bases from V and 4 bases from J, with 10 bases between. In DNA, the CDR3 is TGTGCCACCAGTGATTTGGACTTGGGAGCAGATACGCAGTATTTT. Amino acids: CATSDLDLGADTQYF.

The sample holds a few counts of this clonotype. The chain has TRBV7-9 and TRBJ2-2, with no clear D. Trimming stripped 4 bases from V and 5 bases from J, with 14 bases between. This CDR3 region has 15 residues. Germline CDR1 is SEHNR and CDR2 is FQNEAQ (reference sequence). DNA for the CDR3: TGTGCCAGCAGCTCTTCCGGGCCGAGGACCGGGGAGCTGTTTTTT. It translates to CASSSSGPRTGELFF.

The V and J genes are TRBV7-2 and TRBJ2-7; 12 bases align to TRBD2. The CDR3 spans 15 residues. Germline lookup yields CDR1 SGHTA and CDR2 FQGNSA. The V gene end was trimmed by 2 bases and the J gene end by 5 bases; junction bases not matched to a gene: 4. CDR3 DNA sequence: TGTGCCAGCAGCTTATTCACTAGCGGGGGGAACGAGCAGTACTTC. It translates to CASSLFTSGGNEQYF.

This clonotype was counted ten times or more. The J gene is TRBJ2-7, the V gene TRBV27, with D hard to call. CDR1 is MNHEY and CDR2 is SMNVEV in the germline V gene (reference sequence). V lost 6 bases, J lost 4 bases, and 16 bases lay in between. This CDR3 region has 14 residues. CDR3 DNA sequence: TGTGCCAGCAGAGGGCTACGAATGTTTTACGAGCAGTACTTC. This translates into CASRGLRMFYEQYF.